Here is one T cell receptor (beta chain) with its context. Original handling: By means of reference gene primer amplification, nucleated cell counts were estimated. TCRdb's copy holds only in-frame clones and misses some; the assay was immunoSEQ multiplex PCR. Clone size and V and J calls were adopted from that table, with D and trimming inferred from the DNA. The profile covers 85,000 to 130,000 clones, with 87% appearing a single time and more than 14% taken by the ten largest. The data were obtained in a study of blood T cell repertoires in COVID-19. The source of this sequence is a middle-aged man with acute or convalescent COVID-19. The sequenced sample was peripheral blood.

CDR3 protein: CASSLPQGERGSTEAFF. The CDR3 bases are TGTGCCAGCAGCTTACCGCAGGGGGAGAGGGGGAGCACTGAAGCTTTCTTT. This chain connects TRBV7-6 to TRBJ1-1; 7 nucleotides match TRBD1. J gave up 4 bases and V 2 bases, and 13 bases lay outside the gene matches. The CDR3 is 17 residues long. CDR1 is SGHVS, CDR2 FNYEAQ, per germline. The full variable domain, its missing parts supplied by reference TRBV7-6 and TRBJ1-1, is GAGVSQSPRYKVTKRGQDVALRCDPISGHVSLYWYRQALGQGPEFLTYFNYEAQQDKSGLPNDRFSAERPEGSISTLTIQRTEQRDSAMYRCASSLPQGERGSTEAFFGQGTRLTVV.